These 32 T cell receptor beta chains came from one sample sequenced in a study of monozygotic twins with inflammatory bowel disease. Reanalyzing the 5' RACE reads, TCRdb keeps one entry per CDR3 protein, without DNA. The listing contains fewer than 200,000 distinct CDR3 sequences. Sequencing was done on a sample of blood. The receptors here all came from a human donor with ulcerative colitis or Crohn's disease, or a healthy co-twin of an affected twin (not recorded which).

The chain has TRBV18 and TRBJ1-2. The CDR3 extends over 16 amino acids. The V gene's germline CDR1 is KGHSH and CDR2 LQKENI. CDR3 region: CASSVGSTGLNYGYTF.

The V call is TRBV7-7, the J call TRBJ2-2; the D gene TCRdb calls, TRBD1, cannot be checked with no DNA. The CDR3 extends over 13 amino acids. Germline V CDR1 and CDR2: SSHAT, FNYEAQ (reference sequence). The chain's CDR3 is CASSPSRGGELFF.

The CDR3 is CASSKGQGGNEQFF. The rearrangement uses TRBV5-1 and TRBJ2-1; TCRdb reports TRBD1, a call that lacks DNA to check it against. CDR1 is SGHRS and CDR2 is YFSETQ in the germline V gene. The CDR3 runs to 14 residues.

V is TRBV5-6 and J is TRBJ2-1. The CDR3 spans 15 residues. Germline CDR1 SGHDT, CDR2 YYEEEE. Here the CDR3 reads CASRFEGWVYNEQFF.

The V gene is TRBV7-8, the J gene TRBJ2-1. The CDR3 runs to 13 residues. Germline V lookup: CDR1 SGHVS, CDR2 FQNEAQ. The CDR3 reads CASSLAHKQEQFF.

The V and J genes are TRBV7-3 and TRBJ1-6. This CDR3 is built from 15 residues. Germline CDR1 SGHTA, CDR2 FQGTGA. CDR3 protein: CASSLTGREGSPLHF.

The chain has TRBV6-5 and TRBJ2-5; TCRdb's D call of TRBD1 is untestable without DNA. Germline lookup yields CDR1 MNHEY and CDR2 SVGAGI. The CDR3 runs 17 residues. The CDR3: CASSYSTQGAWGETQYF.

The chain uses TRBV27 and TRBJ2-2; the D call of TRBD1 rests on TCRdb alone, since no DNA is present to check it. Germline CDR1 MNHEY, CDR2 SMNVEV (reference sequence). CDR3 length: 15 amino acids. CDR3 amino acids: CASSFGTGGSGELFF.

This chain joins TRBV5-1 and TRBJ1-2. CDR1 is SGHRS and CDR2 is YFSETQ in the germline V gene. CDR3 length equals 16 residues. The CDR3 loop reads CASSLEPGLERGGYTF. Combining the CDR3 with reference TRBV5-1 and TRBJ1-2 gives the whole variable domain KAGVTQTPRYLIKTRGQQVTLSCSPISGHRSVSWYQQTPGQGLQFLFEYFSETQRNKGNFPGRFSGRQFSNSRSEMNVSTLELGDSALYLCASSLEPGLERGGYTFGSGTRLTVV.

This rearrangement joins TRBV18 to TRBJ1-5. This CDR3 is built from 13 residues. CDR1 KGHSH and CDR2 LQKENI come from the germline V gene. The CDR3 sequence: CASSLEKNQPQHF.

The chain carries TRBV9 and TRBJ2-1; TCRdb's D call of TRBD1 is untestable without DNA. The V gene's germline CDR1 is SGDLS and CDR2 YYNGEE. The CDR3 is made up of 16 amino acids. CDR3 residues: CASSANSGYSGNEQFF.

The chain couples TRBV29-1 to TRBJ2-1; TCRdb's assignment of TRBD1 cannot be checked, as there is no DNA. Germline CDR1 is SQVTM and CDR2 is ANQGSEA. CDR3 length: 14 amino acids. The CDR3 here is CSVEVGQGINEQFF.

CDR3 in amino acids: CALKRGGQETQYF. The chain couples TRBV30 to TRBJ2-5; TCRdb reports TRBD2, a call that lacks DNA to check it against. The CDR3 has 13 residues. CDR1 and CDR2 (germline): GTSNPN, SVGIG (reference sequence).

This sequence joins TRBV7-9 and TRBJ2-7; TCRdb picks TRBD1, but there is no DNA to check that call. CDR3 size: 16 residues. The germline CDR1 and CDR2 sequences are SEHNR and FQNEAQ (reference sequence). CDR3: CASSLIEDRASYEQYF.

V gene TRBV5-1 combines with J gene TRBJ2-1; as DNA is missing, the TRBD1 call by TCRdb cannot be tested. The CDR3 loop spans 14 amino acids. Germline-derived CDR1 and CDR2 are SGHRS and YFSETQ. The CDR3 loop reads CATKVEGALDEQFF.

The gene calls are TRBV7-2 and TRBJ1-5; TCRdb designates TRBD1, a call that cannot be tested without DNA. Germline CDR1 and CDR2: SGHTA and FQGNSA. The CDR3 covers 15 residues. The CDR3: CASSLDGQSHQPQHF. The full variable domain, with the rest looked up from reference TRBV7-2 and TRBJ1-5, is GAGVSQSPSNKVTEKGKDVELRCDPISGHTALYWYRQSLGQGLEFLIYFQGNSAPDKSGLPSDRFSAERTGGSVSTLTIQRTQQEDSAVYLCASSLDGQSHQPQHFGDGTRLSIL.

The chain links TRBV12-3 or TRBV12-4 to TRBJ2-5; no DNA is available, so the TRBD2 call from TCRdb remains unchecked. This CDR3 has 14 amino acids. CDR3: CASRTLAGGETQYF.

The rearrangement links TRBV27 to TRBJ2-2. The length of the CDR3 is 14 residues. Per the germline V gene, CDR1 is MNHEY and CDR2 is SMNVEV (reference sequence). CDR3 in amino acids: CASSSWGASGELFF.

The chain joins TRBV3-1 to TRBJ1-3; no DNA is available, so the TRBD1 call from TCRdb remains unchecked. The CDR3 runs 11 residues. Per the germline V gene, CDR1 is LGHDT and CDR2 is YNNKEL (reference sequence). The chain's CDR3 is CASSQEGRSYF. The full variable domain, in which reference TRBV3-1 and TRBJ1-3 provide the parts outside the CDR3, is DTAVSQTPKYLVTQMGNDKSIKCEQNLGHDTMYWYKQDSKKFLKIMFSYNNKELIINETVPNRFSPKSPDKAHLNLHINSLELGDSAVYFCASSQEGRSYFGEGSWLTVV.

V gene TRBV20-1 combines with J gene TRBJ2-7; TCRdb outputs TRBD1, but without DNA this stays unchecked. In germline, CDR1 is DFQATT, CDR2 SNEGSKA (reference sequence). The CDR3 loop spans 13 amino acids. CDR3 sequence: CSARQGVTYEQYF.

The V and J genes are TRBV27 and TRBJ1-5. The germline V gene has CDR1 MNHEY and CDR2 SMNVEV (reference sequence). The CDR3 has 15 amino acids. The CDR3 reads CASSLFSAGNQPQHF.

The gene calls are TRBV5-5 and TRBJ1-1. The CDR3 spans 15 residues. Germline CDR1 SGHKS, CDR2 YYEKEE (reference sequence). CDR3 in amino acids: CASSQDGAPLIEAFF.

The CDR3 here is CASSRGSAVNEQFF. The chain carries TRBV14 and TRBJ2-1; TCRdb proposes TRBD1, but this gene call is untestable without DNA. There are 14 residues in the CDR3. Germline loops: CDR1 SGHDN, CDR2 FVKESK.

This chain connects TRBV5-6 to TRBJ2-7. The CDR3 has 14 amino acids. CDR1 SGHDT and CDR2 YYEEEE come from the germline V gene. The CDR3 loop is CASSLELNLYEQYF.

The rearrangement joins TRBV19 to TRBJ1-3; there is no DNA to check the TCRdb D call of TRBD1. The CDR3 is 14 amino acids. The germline V gene encodes CDR1 LNHDA and CDR2 SQIVND (reference sequence). The CDR3 spells CASSMGGSGNTIYF.

The V call is TRBV5-5, the J call TRBJ2-7; TCRdb's D call of TRBD1 is untestable without DNA. The CDR3 is made up of 14 amino acids. Looked up from germline, CDR1 is SGHKS and CDR2 is YYEKEE (reference sequence). Here the CDR3 reads CASSRDRGSPEQYF.

V usage is TRBV4-2 and J usage is TRBJ2-1. CDR3 length: 15 residues. Germline V CDR1 and CDR2: LGHNA, YNFKEQ. CDR3 amino acids: CASSQETSSYNEQFF.

The rearrangement joins TRBV11-1 to TRBJ2-1; the D call of TRBD2 rests on TCRdb alone, since no DNA is present to check it. This CDR3 region has 20 residues. Germline lookup yields CDR1 SGHAT and CDR2 FQDESV (reference sequence). CDR3 residues: CASSSPRRGTSVDLNNEQFF.

The gene calls are TRBV7-3 and TRBJ1-2; TCRdb selects TRBD1, and the lack of DNA leaves this call unchecked. The CDR3 contains 13 residues. Germline CDR1 is SGHTA and CDR2 is FQGTGA. CDR3 loop: CASSSTGGGGYTF.

This chain links TRBV21-1 with TRBJ2-3; TCRdb selects TRBD1, and the lack of DNA leaves this call unchecked. TRBV21-1 is a pseudogene. This CDR3 has 16 residues. This CDR3 is CASSTPGQGGPDTQYF.

The V call is TRBV18, the J call TRBJ1-3. The germline gives CDR1 KGHSH, CDR2 LQKENI. The CDR3 spans 15 residues. Here the CDR3 reads CASSPATDSGNTIYF.

The rearrangement links TRBV28 to TRBJ1-1. CDR3 length: 12 amino acids. Germline CDR1 is MDHEN and CDR2 is SYDVKM. The CDR3 spells CASGSRDTEAFF. Variable domain in full (rest from reference TRBV28 and TRBJ1-1): DVKVTQSSRYLVKRTGEKVFLECVQDMDHENMFWYRQDPGLGLRLIYFSYDVKMKEKGDIPEGYSVSREKKERFSLILESASTNQTSMYLCASGSRDTEAFFGQGTRLTVV.